These 8 T cell receptor beta chains share one sample of origin, sequenced in a study of T cell responses to AZD1222 COVID-19 vaccine. Repertoires were generated with immunoSEQ multiplex PCR, while TCRdb's copy carries only in-frame clones and drops some. This table holds more than 95,000 clones, more than 80% found once. The input for sequencing was peripheral blood, taken on day 0 of AZD1222 vaccination. The receptors come from an adult in good health.

The chain joins TRBV19 to TRBJ2-6; TRBD1 is a possible D gene (6 bases). The CDR3 spans 16 residues. CDR1 and CDR2 from the germline V gene are LNHDA and SQIVND (reference sequence). Trimming left V 5 bases short and J 0 bases short, with 11 bases between. Here the CDR3 reads CASSLGHRSGANVLTF. Here the CDR3 DNA reads TGTGCCAGTAGTCTGGGACACCGCTCTGGGGCCAACGTCCTGACTTTC.

The chain employs TRBV5-6 and TRBJ2-7; no definite D call. This CDR3 spans 12 amino acids. Germline lookup yields CDR1 SGHDT and CDR2 YYEEEE. V gave up 0 bases and J gave up 2 bases, with 3 bases separating them. CDR3 amino acids: CASSLAAYEQYF. CDR3 in DNA: TGTGCCAGCAGCTTGGCGGCCTACGAGCAGTACTTC.

The count of this clone is one. The chain is built from TRBV11-2 and TRBJ2-3, with 8 bases aligning to TRBD2. The CDR3 extends over 16 amino acids. Unmatched junction bases numbered 11, after V lost 5 bases and J lost 4 bases. Germline lookup yields CDR1 SGHAT and CDR2 FQNNGV. CDR3: CASSAGYSGNSDTQYF. The CDR3 coding sequence is TGTGCCAGCAGCGCCGGGTATAGCGGGAACTCAGATACGCAGTATTTT.

The rearrangement uses TRBV5-8 and TRBJ2-1; D may match TRBD1 or TRBD2 (5 bases each). V was trimmed by 1 base and J by 4 bases, leaving 12 bases between them. This CDR3 has 15 amino acids. Germline V gene data show CDR1 as SGHTS and CDR2 as YDEGEE. CDR3 sequence (DNA): TGTGCCAGCAGCTTGTGGGACCAAATATACAATGAGCAGTTCTTC. Translated, it gives CASSLWDQIYNEQFF.

V is TRBV9 and J is TRBJ2-2; either TRBD1 or TRBD2 may supply D (5 bases each). The CDR3 loop spans 11 amino acids. V lost 3 bases and J lost 10, with 7 bases in between. Germline assignment: CDR1 SGDLS and CDR2 YYNGEE. CDR3: CASSAGTELFF. The DNA for the CDR3 is TGTGCCAGCAGCGCAGGGACGGAGCTGTTTTTT.

The CDR3 region is CSASWAGKEAQHF. Written as DNA, the CDR3 is TGCAGTGCTAGTTGGGCAGGGAAGGAAGCCCAGCATTTT. The chain combines TRBV20-1 with TRBJ1-5, with D possibly TRBD1 on 5 matching bases. V lost 3 bases and J 11 bases, leaving 17 bases between the germline ends. CDR1 is DFQATT and CDR2 is SNEGSKA in the germline V gene (reference sequence). CDR3 length: 13 amino acids.

This sequence joins TRBV28 and TRBJ2-5; the match to TRBD1 covers 7 bases. V lost 2 bases and J lost 4; bases outside the gene matches: 7. The CDR3 contains 15 residues. CDR1 and CDR2 from the germline V gene are MDHEN and SYDVKM. The CDR3 region has the DNA TGTGCCAGCAGTTTAGGGCTAGAGGGGGCAGAGACCCAGTACTTC. Its protein product is CASSLGLEGAETQYF.

V usage is TRBV27 and J usage is TRBJ2-5, with a weak D call TRBD2 (6 bases). V gave up 3 bases and J gave up 7 bases, with 27 bases separating them. Germline-derived CDR1 and CDR2 are MNHEY and SMNVEV (reference sequence). CDR3 length: 18 amino acids. The CDR3 protein is CASSLTIPELASIGTQYF. CDR3 DNA sequence: TGTGCCAGCAGTTTGACTATCCCTGAACTAGCTAGCATAGGGACCCAGTACTTC.